The sequence of this T cell receptor beta chain was determined in a study of blood T cell repertoires in COVID-19. Study information: PBMCs, B-cell-depleted T cells, or T cells were the source of the cDNA or gDNA that made up the material.

This CDR3 is 16 amino acids long. The V and J ends lost 9 bases and 2 bases respectively, with 19 bases between them. The germline CDR1 and CDR2 sequences are KGHDR and SFDVKD. In the source study's methods: The assay estimated nucleated cells by amplifying reference gene primers. The table came from immunoSEQ multiplex PCR; TCRdb's copy has only in-frame clones and leaves some out. That table furnishes V, J and clone size, whereas the DNA furnished D and trimming. The sample yields fewer than 450,000 clones, 70% to 90% seen once. This chain uses TRBV24-1 with TRBJ1-5; a possible D gene is TRBD1 (5 bases). This clonotype originated in a woman aged 45-65 years with COVID-19, enrolled during active disease. The sample comprised peripheral blood. Here the CDR3 reads CATSEGQVGGNQPQHF. The CDR3 DNA sequence: TGTGCCACCTCGGAGGGGCAGGTCGGTGGCAATCAGCCCCAGCATTTT.